This T cell receptor beta chain was sequenced during a study of T cells after yellow fever vaccination. Trimming took 7 bases from V and 5 from J; bases not matched to a gene: 8. CDR1 MNHNS and CDR2 SASEGT come from the germline V gene. This CDR3 comprises 14 residues. In this sample, this clonotype turned up a few times. Each CDR3 protein gets one entry after TCRdb re-called the 5' RACE reads with MiXCR. The sample carries some 500,000 distinct CDR3 sequences, 13% recorded once. The V gene is TRBV6-1, the J gene TRBJ2-3; 8 nucleotides agree with TRBD2. This clonotype was obtained from a man aged 25 to 40 who received the YFV17D yellow fever vaccine. Source: PBMCs, taken on the day of the yellow fever booster vaccination. The chain's CDR3 is CASTVSGRRDTQYF. DNA for the CDR3: TGTGCCAGCACGGTGAGCGGGAGAAGAGATACGCAGTATTTT.